These 32 T cell receptor beta chains originate from one sample sequenced in a study of identical twins. TCRdb redid the calling of the 5' RACE reads with MiXCR, one entry per CDR3 protein. This sample has roughly 250,000 distinct CDR3 sequences, with more than 13% found just once. The source material was memory (CD45RO+) T cells sorted from blood. The receptors come from a woman aged 18 to 35 in good health.

This clonotype was observed at least ten times. The chain employs TRBV29-1 and TRBJ2-1, with D perhaps being TRBD1 or TRBD2 (6 bases each). The CDR3 is 14 residues long. The germline CDR1 and CDR2 sequences are SQVTM and ANQGSEA. The ends were cut back, 7 bases at V and 5 bases at J, with 18 bases in the middle. CDR3 coding DNA: TGCAGCGGGAGGGGGACCAGCGGTGACAATGAGCAGTTCTTC. Translated, it gives CSGRGTSGDNEQFF.

The chain employs TRBV5-5 and TRBJ1-3, with D hard to call. V gave up 0 bases and J gave up 0 bases, with 10 bases separating them. The CDR3 runs 16 residues. In germline, CDR1 is SGHKS, CDR2 YYEKEE (reference sequence). CDR3 sequence reads: CASSLAVSSSGNTIYF. Here the CDR3 DNA reads TGTGCCAGCAGCTTGGCCGTCTCTTCCTCTGGAAACACCATATATTTT.

In its sample, this clonotype was seen a few times. The V call is TRBV18, the J call TRBJ1-1; D gene uncertain. The CDR3 consists of 13 residues. Germline-derived CDR1 and CDR2 are KGHSH and LQKENI. Trimming took off 8 bases at V and 1 base at J, with 11 bases between the two ends. DNA of the CDR3: TGTGCCAGCCGACTTGTGGGGAACACTGAAGCTTTCTTT. Amino acid sequence: CASRLVGNTEAFF.

This clonotype was counted ten times or more. This CDR3 reads CASSPRDRKTYEQYF. CDR3 sequence (DNA): TGTGCCAGCAGTCCCCGGGACAGAAAGACCTACGAGCAGTACTTC. The chain links TRBV6-1 to TRBJ2-7; TRBD1 matches 7 bases. The CDR3 runs to 15 residues. V lost 5 bases to trimming and J lost 2 bases; unmatched junction nucleotides: 9. In germline, CDR1 is MNHNS, CDR2 SASEGT.

This chain uses TRBV5-1 with TRBJ2-2; TRBD1 agrees at 9 bases. This CDR3 has 13 residues. V lost 4 bases to trimming and J lost 7 bases; unmatched junction nucleotides: 2. Per the germline V gene, CDR1 is SGHRS and CDR2 is YFSETQ. CDR3 amino acids: CASSGDRVGELFF. In nucleotides, the CDR3 is TGCGCCAGCAGCGGGGACAGGGTCGGGGAGCTGTTTTTT.

This clonotype has ten or more counts. J is TRBJ1-3 and V is TRBV29-1, with D possibly TRBD1 on 5 matching bases. The CDR3 has 14 residues. The ends were cut back, 6 bases at V and 0 bases at J, with 12 bases in the middle. Germline values: CDR1 SQVTM, CDR2 ANQGSEA. CDR3 sequence: CSVATGTSGNTIYF. CDR3 DNA sequence: TGCAGCGTCGCTACCGGGACCTCTGGAAACACCATATATTTT.

This chain uses TRBV18 with TRBJ1-1; D gene unclear. The CDR3 contains 15 residues. V was shortened by 2 bases and J by 4 bases, with 14 bases between the two germline ends. The V gene's germline CDR1 is KGHSH and CDR2 LQKENI. The DNA for the CDR3 is TGTGCCAGCTCACCAAGTGCGGGGAGGGCCACTGAAGCTTTCTTT. This codes for CASSPSAGRATEAFF.

This clonotype was picked up a small number of times. The rearrangement uses TRBV20-1 and TRBJ1-2; no clear D. This CDR3 region has 13 residues. Germline assignment: CDR1 DFQATT and CDR2 SNEGSKA (reference sequence). V lost 3 bases and J 8 bases, leaving 16 bases between the germline ends. Here the CDR3 reads CSASSRAAGGYTF. DNA of the CDR3: TGCAGTGCTAGCTCCCGGGCCGCCGGGGGCTACACCTTC.

This clonotype turned up a few times. The V gene is TRBV12-3 or TRBV12-4, the J gene TRBJ1-1, with D unresolved. With 1 base removed from V and 13 bases from J, the gap between germline ends came to 13 bases. This CDR3 is built from 12 residues. The CDR3: CASSLEGRAFFF. The CDR3 DNA follows: TGTGCCAGCAGTTTAGAAGGTAGGGCGTTTTTCTTT.

The chain has TRBV20-1 and TRBJ2-7; 9 bases fit TRBD2. The J segment lost 5 bases and the V segment lost 0 bases, leaving 14 bases of the junction unmatched. From germline, CDR1 is DFQATT and CDR2 SNEGSKA (reference sequence). This CDR3 comprises 17 residues. The chain's CDR3 is CSARDPTNSGLANEQYF. The CDR3, as DNA: TGCAGTGCTAGAGATCCGACCAATTCGGGACTAGCAAACGAGCAGTACTTC.

This clonotype was picked up a small number of times. This chain connects TRBV10-3 to TRBJ1-1; TRBD1 matches at 7 bases. V dropped 6 bases and J dropped 7; count of bases not matched to a gene: 2. The germline V gene has CDR1 ENHRY and CDR2 SYGVKD. The CDR3 runs to 11 residues. The CDR3, as DNA: TGTGCCATCAGCCCAGGGGGTGAAGCTTTCTTT. Translating gives CAISPGGEAFF.

The table lists this clonotype with many counts. The genes are TRBV30 and TRBJ2-7, with 10 bases lining up with TRBD2. V was pared by 3 bases and J by 1 base, with 3 bases of the junction left unmatched. From germline, CDR1 is GTSNPN and CDR2 SVGIG (reference sequence). The CDR3 contains 14 residues. As DNA, the CDR3 is TGTGCCTGGAGATGGACTAGCGGTTCCTACGAGCAGTACTTC. Translating it yields CAWRWTSGSYEQYF. Combining the CDR3 with reference TRBV30 and TRBJ2-7 gives the whole variable domain SQTIHQWPATLVQPVGSPLSLECTVEGTSNPNLYWYRQAAGRGLQLLFYSVGIGQISSEVPQNLSASRPQDRQFILSSKKLLLSDSGFYLCAWRWTSGSYEQYFGPGTRLTVT.

Only a few counts were recorded for this clonotype. The rearrangement links TRBV6-5 to TRBJ2-2; tentatively, D is TRBD2 (6 bases). Trimming shortened V by 4 bases and J by 9 bases, and 24 bases separated the two germline ends. In germline, CDR1 is MNHEY, CDR2 SVGAGI. This CDR3 is 17 amino acids long. The CDR3, as DNA: TGTGCCAGCAGTTCCGCTAGGCTAGCGAGAAATAGTCGGGAGCTGTTTTTT. This encodes CASSSARLARNSRELFF.

The rearrangement uses TRBV11-2 and TRBJ2-5; TRBD2 might be the D (6 bases). This CDR3 region has 14 residues. V was cut by 1 base and J by 7 bases, with 13 bases left in between. The germline V gene encodes CDR1 SGHAT and CDR2 FQNNGV. The DNA of the CDR3 is TGTGCCAGCAGCTTAGTTCCGGGGGATGGGACCCAGTACTTC. Translated: CASSLVPGDGTQYF.

This clonotype was observed at least ten times. The chain has TRBV5-1 and TRBJ2-3; the match to TRBD2 covers 9 bases. This CDR3 is built from 14 residues. Germline lookup yields CDR1 SGHRS and CDR2 YFSETQ. J was trimmed by 4 bases and V by 7 bases; bases with no gene match: 7. CDR3 DNA: TGCGCCAGCGGACCTGCGGGAGGGTCAGATACGCAGTATTTT. It is translated as CASGPAGGSDTQYF.

The V call is TRBV20-1, the J call TRBJ2-3, with D tentatively TRBD2 (5 bases). Looked up from germline, CDR1 is DFQATT and CDR2 is SNEGSKA (reference sequence). The CDR3 has 14 residues. The germline V and J ends were trimmed by 2 bases and 0 bases, with 9 bases remaining between them. The CDR3 spells CSARSWESTDTQYF. The CDR3 nucleotides are TGCAGTGCTAGAAGTTGGGAGAGCACAGATACGCAGTATTTT.

At least ten counts were recorded for this clonotype. The chain carries TRBV7-6 and TRBJ1-4, with D maybe TRBD1 (5 bases). The CDR3 has 14 residues. Germline-derived CDR1 and CDR2 are SGHVS and FNYEAQ. V lost 0 bases to trimming and J lost 3 bases, with 5 bases between them. The CDR3 region is CASSLATANEKLFF. The CDR3 coding sequence is TGTGCCAGCAGCTTAGCGACAGCTAATGAAAAACTGTTTTTT.

The chain recombines TRBV7-2 with TRBJ2-7; tentative D call: TRBD1 (5 bases). Trimming cost V 2 bases and J 4 bases, with 12 bases left between them. The CDR3 totals 14 residues. Per germline, CDR1 SGHTA and CDR2 FQGNSA. The CDR3 DNA reads as TGTGCCAGCAGCTTACTAGGACACTTTTACGAGCAGTACTTC. Its translation is CASSLLGHFYEQYF.

The V call is TRBV11-2, the J call TRBJ2-3; TRBD2 aligns across 10 bases. With V trimmed by 4 bases and J by 4 bases, 14 bases remained unmatched. The CDR3 sequence is 18 residues long. Per the germline V gene, CDR1 is SGHAT and CDR2 is FQNNGV. CDR3 nucleotide sequence: TGTGCCAGCAGCTGGTGGGCAGGCCGGACTAGCGGAGCAGATACGCAGTATTTT. Its translation: CASSWWAGRTSGADTQYF.

This clonotype came up a few times. The chain employs TRBV27 and TRBJ2-1; 8 bases are a match to TRBD2. Germline assignment: CDR1 MNHEY and CDR2 SMNVEV (reference sequence). The CDR3 is 13 residues long. The V gene end was trimmed by 5 bases and the J gene end by 9 bases; junction bases not matched to a gene: 6. The CDR3 nucleotides read TGTGCCAGCAGTCGGGAGGGTTTCGGTGAGCAGTTCTTC. The encoded protein is CASSREGFGEQFF.

A few counts support this clonotype. Compared with germline, one end of the junction differs, possibly owing to a read error. V is TRBV6-1 and J is TRBJ2-2, with 7 nucleotides matching TRBD2. Germline lookup yields CDR1 MNHNS and CDR2 SASEGT. The CDR3 runs to 13 residues. The CDR3 loop is CASREAGSGELFF. The CDR3, as DNA: TGTGCCAGCAGAGAAGCGGGGTCCGGGGAGCTGTTTTTT.

The chain is built from TRBV14 and TRBJ2-7, with TRBD1 matching 10 bases. V was pared by 4 bases and J by 11 bases, with 2 bases of the junction left unmatched. CDR1 is SGHDN, CDR2 FVKESK, per germline. CDR3 length: 11 amino acids. This CDR3 reads CASSPGQGEYF. The CDR3 DNA reads TGTGCCAGCAGCCCCGGACAGGGGGAGTACTTC.

CDR3 DNA: TGCAGTGCTAACCAGCGGGGGGACAATGAGCAGTTCTTC. This translates into CSANQRGDNEQFF. The rearrangement links TRBV20-1 to TRBJ2-1, with 9 bases identical to TRBD2. CDR3 length: 13 amino acids. V shed 4 bases and J 5 bases; nucleotides not matched to a gene: 3. The V gene's germline CDR1 is DFQATT and CDR2 SNEGSKA (reference sequence).

This clonotype was seen more than once but under ten times. The CDR3 region is CASSSWDSDLKGYTF. DNA of the CDR3: TGTGCCAGCAGTTCCTGGGACAGCGACCTGAAGGGCTACACCTTC. V is TRBV12-3 or TRBV12-4 and J is TRBJ1-2, with 7 bases fitting TRBD1. J gave up 8 bases and V 4 bases, and 13 bases lay outside the gene matches. This CDR3 comprises 15 residues.

The CDR3 is CSAGASTDTQYF. The CDR3 bases are TGCAGTGCGGGGGCTAGCACAGATACGCAGTATTTT. The V gene is TRBV20-1, the J gene TRBJ2-3; a weak D match, TRBD1 (6 bases). Germline-derived CDR1 and CDR2 are DFQATT and SNEGSKA (reference sequence). CDR3 length: 12 amino acids. V was cut by 6 bases and J by 0 bases, with 7 bases left in between.

This clonotype has more than one count but fewer than ten. This chain connects TRBV6-5 to TRBJ2-7; TRBD1 matches 9 bases. The germline V gene encodes CDR1 MNHEY and CDR2 SVGAGI. CDR3 length: 15 amino acids. The trim removed 4 bases at V and 7 bases at J, leaving 11 bases unmatched. The CDR3 loop is CASSLPGQGTGEQYF. For the CDR3, the DNA is TGTGCCAGCAGTTTGCCGGGACAGGGTACTGGTGAGCAGTACTTC.

This clonotype appeared a single time. J is TRBJ2-1 and V is TRBV29-1; maybe TRBD1 (7 bases). The CDR3 spans 13 residues. Between the trimmed V and J ends, which lost 7 bases and 9 bases, there was a span of 19 bases. Germline V gene sequence: CDR1 SQVTM, CDR2 ANQGSEA. CDR3 nucleotide sequence: TGCAGCGCTGGGCAGGGGGGCCTGGCTGAGCAGTTCTTC. Translated, it gives CSAGQGGLAEQFF.

This clonotype was seen a handful of times. The chain uses TRBV7-2 and TRBJ2-3; 11 nucleotides line up with TRBD2. V lost 3 bases and J lost 2; bases outside the gene matches: 4. From germline, CDR1 is SGHTA and CDR2 FQGNSA. The CDR3 spans 16 residues. The CDR3 loop is CASSFLAGGFTDTQYF. The CDR3 DNA sequence: TGTGCCAGCAGCTTTCTAGCGGGAGGTTTCACAGATACGCAGTATTTT.

At least ten counts were recorded for this clonotype. The rearrangement joins TRBV20-1 to TRBJ2-7, with TRBD1 matching over 7 bases. With 3 bases clipped from V and 5 bases from J, the junction kept 7 bases outside the gene matches. The CDR3 loop spans 13 amino acids. Germline V CDR1 and CDR2: DFQATT, SNEGSKA (reference sequence). CDR3 nucleotides: TGCAGTGCTAGTACAGGGGAAATCCACGAGCAGTACTTC. Its protein is CSASTGEIHEQYF.

Only a few counts were recorded for this clonotype. The rearrangement joins TRBV20-1 to TRBJ1-1; the D gene is possibly TRBD1 (6 bases). Trimming pared 3 bases from V and 3 bases from J, leaving 20 bases between. This CDR3 spans 16 amino acids. The germline gives CDR1 DFQATT, CDR2 SNEGSKA (reference sequence). Here the CDR3 DNA reads TGCAGTGCTAGTGGGGGCGGGGGCCGAGGTCACACTGAAGCTTTCTTT. Its protein product is CSASGGGGRGHTEAFF.

The chain is built from TRBV28 and TRBJ2-1; 9 bases fit TRBD2. The length of the CDR3 is 21 residues. V lost 6 bases to trimming and J lost 0 bases; unmatched junction nucleotides: 21. Looked up from germline, CDR1 is MDHEN and CDR2 is SYDVKM. The DNA of the CDR3 is TGTGCCAGCAGCCGCCCGACCCATAGCGGGGGCCCTTCCCCCTCCTACAATGAGCAGTTCTTC. Translating it yields CASSRPTHSGGPSPSYNEQFF.

J is TRBJ1-2 and V is TRBV20-1; D ambiguous. Germline loops: CDR1 DFQATT, CDR2 SNEGSKA (reference sequence). V was clipped by 5 bases and J by 12 bases, with 19 bases between them. The CDR3 sequence is 12 residues long. The CDR3 here is CSALTPRGVHTF. CDR3 DNA sequence: TGCAGTGCTCTAACCCCGAGAGGTGTCCACACCTTC.